One sample yielded the 17 T cell receptor beta chains listed below, sequenced in a study of T cell responses to AZD1222 COVID-19 vaccine. TCRdb's copy holds only in-frame clones and misses some; the assay was immunoSEQ multiplex PCR. In the table there are 150,000 to 200,000 clones, about 91% of which are singletons. The material sequenced was peripheral blood, taken 28 days after the second AZD1222 dose. The source of these receptors is an adult who received the AZD1222 COVID-19 vaccine.

The chain joins TRBV18 to TRBJ2-1, with 13 bases matching TRBD2. With V trimmed by 3 bases and J by 2 bases, 1 base remained unmatched. CDR1 and CDR2 from the germline V gene are KGHSH and LQKENI. CDR3 size: 16 residues. The CDR3 DNA reads TGTGCCAGCTCACCCGGGACTAGCGGGGCCTACAATGAGCAGTTCTTC. It codes for CASSPGTSGAYNEQFF.

The chain uses TRBV5-4 and TRBJ2-7; D remains unclear. V lost 4 bases, J lost 4 bases, and 15 bases lay in between. This CDR3 has 14 amino acids. CDR1 is SGHNT and CDR2 is YYREEE in the germline V gene (reference sequence). CDR3 in DNA: TGTGCCAGCAGCCCCGTCCCCGGGCCATACGAGCAGTACTTC. Its protein product is CASSPVPGPYEQYF.

V is TRBV30 and J is TRBJ2-1; D not certain. V lost 5 bases, J lost 9 bases, and 11 bases lay in between. The CDR3 consists of 11 residues. The germline V gene has CDR1 GTSNPN and CDR2 SVGIG (reference sequence). The CDR3 sequence: CAWALTREQFF. CDR3 DNA: TGTGCCTGGGCCCTGACCCGTGAGCAGTTCTTC.

This chain connects TRBV28 to TRBJ2-7; 7 nucleotides match TRBD1. Losses at the gene ends were 5 bases for V and 3 bases for J; bases not matched to a gene: 13. CDR1 is MDHEN, CDR2 SYDVKM, per germline. CDR3 length: 16 residues. The CDR3 DNA reads TGTGCCAGCAGTACAAACAGGGGCGGGCAAGGCTACGAGCAGTACTTC. Protein sequence: CASSTNRGGQGYEQYF. Full variable domain (outside the CDR3, taken from reference TRBV28 and TRBJ2-7): DVKVTQSSRYLVKRTGEKVFLECVQDMDHENMFWYRQDPGLGLRLIYFSYDVKMKEKGDIPEGYSVSREKKERFSLILESASTNQTSMYLCASSTNRGGQGYEQYFGPGTRLTVT.

The chain carries TRBV2 and TRBJ2-1; D possibly corresponds to TRBD2 (6 bases). V lost 6 bases and J lost 1, with 13 bases in between. Per the germline V gene, CDR1 is SNHLY and CDR2 is FYNNEI. This CDR3 contains 15 residues. The CDR3 DNA reads as TGTGCCAGCAGGGCGACTAGTGGGTCCTACAATGAGCAGTTCTTC. Translating gives CASRATSGSYNEQFF.

The gene calls are TRBV3-1 (or the pseudogene TRBV3-2) and TRBJ2-1; 9 bases align to TRBD2. The CDR3 contains 16 residues. Germline CDR1 and CDR2: LGHDT and YNNKEL (reference sequence). V shed 0 bases and J 9 bases; nucleotides not matched to a gene: 9. The CDR3 nucleotides read TGTGCCAGCAGCCAAGATTTCCTAGCGGGAATCCCTGAGCAGTTCTTC. Translating it yields CASSQDFLAGIPEQFF.

The chain has TRBV7-2 and TRBJ2-3, with 7 bases lining up with TRBD2. The germline CDR1 and CDR2 sequences are SGHTA and FQGNSA. The J segment lost 2 bases and the V segment lost 0 bases, leaving 14 bases of the junction unmatched. The CDR3 loop spans 19 amino acids. CDR3 DNA sequence: TGTGCCAGCAGCTTAGCATGGGCTAGCGGACTATCTTCCACAGATACGCAGTATTTT. It encodes CASSLAWASGLSSTDTQYF.

About this clone itself: The same CDR3 is also encoded by other DNA sequences in this sample. This chain links TRBV30 with TRBJ1-3, with D possibly being TRBD1 (6 bases). Germline V gene data show CDR1 as GTSNPN and CDR2 as SVGIG (reference sequence). The V end was cut by 0 bases, the J end by 2 bases, with 8 bases between. The CDR3 is made up of 14 amino acids. CDR3 sequence reads: CAWSVGGTGNTIYF. Here the CDR3 DNA reads TGTGCCTGGAGTGTAGGGGGAACTGGAAACACCATATATTTT.

This rearrangement joins TRBV29-1 to TRBJ2-7, with 7 bases aligning to TRBD1. Germline CDR1 SQVTM, CDR2 ANQGSEA. This CDR3 has 12 residues. V gave up 3 bases and J gave up 5 bases; unmatched junction bases: 4. DNA of the CDR3: TGCAGCGTTGACGGACAGGCGGACGAGCAGTACTTC. Its translation: CSVDGQADEQYF.

The rearrangement joins TRBV12-5 to TRBJ2-1; D gene ambiguous. CDR3 length equals 14 residues. V was trimmed by 5 bases and J by 9 bases, leaving 17 bases between them. Germline CDR1 LGHNT, CDR2 FRNRAP. The CDR3 DNA reads TGTGCTAGTGGTCCCCCAGGTGTTATTGGTGAGCAGTTCTTC. It codes for CASGPPGVIGEQFF.

The rearrangement uses TRBV18 and TRBJ1-2, with D possibly matching TRBD1 (5 bases). The CDR3 consists of 13 residues. V was pared by 3 bases and J by 6 bases, with 11 bases between. CDR1 and CDR2 from the germline V gene are KGHSH and LQKENI. Written as DNA, the CDR3 is TGTGCCAGCTCACCTAATCAGGGAGATGGCTACACCTTC. Residues: CASSPNQGDGYTF. The complete variable domain, with remaining parts taken from reference TRBV18 and TRBJ1-2, reads NAGVMQNPRHLVRRRGQEARLRCSPMKGHSHVYWYRQLPEEGLKFMVYLQKENIIDESGMPKERFSAEFPKEGPSILRIQQVVRGDSAAYFCASSPNQGDGYTFGSGTRLTVV.

This clone was recorded a few times. V is TRBV15 and J is TRBJ1-4, with D perhaps TRBD1 (5 bases). Germline V gene lookup returns CDR1 LNHNV and CDR2 YYDKDF (reference sequence). Trimming shortened V by 0 bases and J by 8 bases, and 22 bases separated the two germline ends. CDR3 length: 18 amino acids. CDR3 amino acids: CATSRDRVSAGLGEKLFF. In DNA, the CDR3 is TGTGCCACCAGCAGAGACAGGGTATCGGCGGGGTTGGGGGAAAAACTGTTTTTT.

The rearrangement links TRBV28 to TRBJ2-1; D not certain. V was pared by 0 bases and J by 9 bases, with 6 bases between. The germline V gene has CDR1 MDHEN and CDR2 SYDVKM. This CDR3 region has 12 residues. The CDR3 spells CASSLWASEQFF. DNA for the CDR3: TGTGCCAGCAGTTTATGGGCGAGTGAGCAGTTCTTC.

V and J are TRBV9 and TRBJ1-1; 11 bases fit TRBD1. Germline CDR1 and CDR2: SGDLS and YYNGEE. The CDR3 totals 14 residues. V was clipped by 5 bases and J by 4 bases; unmatched bases: 4. CDR3: CASRGGTGGTEAFF. CDR3 nucleotide sequence: TGTGCCAGCAGGGGTGGGACAGGGGGCACTGAAGCTTTCTTT.

V and J are TRBV28 and TRBJ1-6, with 7 bases identical to TRBD1. This CDR3 comprises 15 residues. The V segment lost 2 bases and the J segment 7 bases; nucleotides outside the gene matches: 5. Germline-derived CDR1 and CDR2 are MDHEN and SYDVKM. CDR3 amino acids: CASSLGLGGNSPLHF. The CDR3 nucleotides read TGTGCCAGCAGTTTAGGCTTAGGGGGCAATTCACCCCTCCACTTT. The whole variable domain, remainder taken from reference TRBV28 and TRBJ1-6, is DVKVTQSSRYLVKRTGEKVFLECVQDMDHENMFWYRQDPGLGLRLIYFSYDVKMKEKGDIPEGYSVSREKKERFSLILESASTNQTSMYLCASSLGLGGNSPLHFGNGTRLTVT.

The chain couples TRBV7-9 to TRBJ2-1, with D hard to call. V gave up 4 bases and J gave up 2 bases, with 12 bases separating them. CDR1 is SEHNR and CDR2 is FQNEAQ in the germline V gene (reference sequence). This CDR3 region has 15 residues. The CDR3 sequence is CASSSSRATYNEQFF. Here the CDR3 DNA reads TGTGCCAGCAGCTCTTCTCGAGCGACCTACAATGAGCAGTTCTTC.

The rearrangement links TRBV10-3 to TRBJ2-7; TRBD1 aligns across 7 bases. Germline V lookup: CDR1 ENHRY, CDR2 SYGVKD. Unmatched junction bases numbered 23, after V lost 6 bases and J lost 6 bases. The CDR3 loop spans 18 amino acids. CDR3 amino acids: CAIRIVQGSPTEGSEQYF. CDR3 nucleotides: TGTGCCATCAGGATAGTACAGGGGTCCCCGACCGAGGGGAGCGAGCAGTACTTC.